These 15 T cell receptor beta chains were sequenced from one sample in a study of blood T cells in healthy people across ages. Primed by a sample-barcoded 5' primer and a J-beta primer mix, a second PCR proceeded for about 6 to 11 cycles. In TCRdb, the 5' RACE reads were re-called with MiXCR into one record per CDR3 protein. Of under 2,000,000 distinct CDR3 sequences in the sample, 49% were seen once. Sequenced sample: blood. The receptors were gathered from a middle-aged woman in good health.

This chain connects TRBV5-4 to TRBJ1-1; 7 bases fit TRBD1. Per the germline V gene, CDR1 is SGHNT and CDR2 is YYREEE (reference sequence). The ends lost 4 bases at V and 3 bases at J; junction bases unmatched: 12. CDR3 length: 16 amino acids. The CDR3 DNA follows: TGTGCCAGCAGCCGAGATCGGACAGGACGCTACACTGAAGCTTTCTTT. It encodes CASSRDRTGRYTEAFF.

This clonotype was picked up a small number of times. CDR3 region: CASSLMAQPTYEQYF. CDR3 nucleotide sequence: TGTGCCAGCAGCTTAATGGCCCAGCCCACCTACGAGCAGTACTTC. The chain couples TRBV7-6 to TRBJ2-7, with D unresolved. Deletions cut 2 bases from V and 2 bases from J, with 13 bases between. CDR1 and CDR2 from the germline V gene are SGHVS and FNYEAQ. The CDR3 is made up of 15 amino acids.

In this sample, this clonotype turned up a few times. CDR3: CASSYVGRAHEQYF. CDR3 in DNA: TGTGCCAGCAGTTACGTGGGCAGGGCCCACGAGCAGTACTTC. This chain connects TRBV6-2 or TRBV6-3 to TRBJ2-7, with D tentatively TRBD1 (5 bases). Germline V gene sequence: CDR1 MNHEY, CDR2 SVGEGT. Deletions cut 2 bases from V and 5 bases from J, with 13 bases between. This CDR3 is 14 amino acids long.

The V call is TRBV4-3, the J call TRBJ2-1; 13 bases map to TRBD2. V lost 1 base and J lost 4; bases outside the gene matches: 7. CDR1 is LGHNA, CDR2 YSLEER, per germline. The CDR3 is made up of 18 amino acids. The CDR3 loop is CASSQALTSGGIYNEQFF. The CDR3 region has the DNA TGCGCCAGCAGCCAAGCCTTGACTAGCGGGGGGATTTACAATGAGCAGTTCTTC.

On this clonotype itself: A read error may be the cause here, since a much bigger clone is one base away. The genes are TRBV7-2 and TRBJ2-3; 7 bases match TRBD2. Germline V CDR1 and CDR2: SGHTA, FQGNSA. The CDR3 consists of 14 residues. DNA of the CDR3: TGTGCCAGCAGCCGTGGCGGGGGTACAGATACGCAGTCTTTT. Translation gives CASSRGGGTDTQSF.

This chain links TRBV4-1 with TRBJ1-2; the match to TRBD1 covers 7 bases. The CDR3 is 15 residues long. From germline, CDR1 is MGHRA and CDR2 YSYEKL. V lost 1 base to trimming and J lost 8 bases; unmatched junction nucleotides: 10. The CDR3 sequence: CASSQVVRGLGGYTF. The DNA of the CDR3 is TGCGCCAGCAGCCAAGTTGTAAGGGGGCTGGGGGGCTACACCTTC.

V is TRBV5-1 and J is TRBJ2-7; D is perhaps TRBD2 (5 bases). The end of the DNA fits TRBJ2-4 better, so the J call may be wrong. The V gene's germline CDR1 is SGHRS and CDR2 YFSETQ. The CDR3 extends over 15 amino acids. The CDR3 spells CASSPDGEFTDIQYF. The CDR3, as DNA: TGCGCCAGCAGCCCCGACGGGGAGTTTACGGACATTCAGTACTTC.

The rearrangement uses TRBV5-1 and TRBJ1-4; D gene unclear. The V end was cut by 3 bases, the J end by 12 bases, with 9 bases between. CDR1 and CDR2 from the germline V gene are SGHRS and YFSETQ. The length of the CDR3 is 11 residues. This CDR3 is CASSSSGQLFF. The DNA for the CDR3 is TGCGCCAGCAGCTCATCTGGGCAACTGTTTTTT.

DNA for the CDR3: TGTGCCAGCAGTTCGGGAGGGGCAGGCAAGCAGTACTTC. Residues: CASSSGGAGKQYF. The rearrangement uses TRBV6-6 and TRBJ2-7; 8 nucleotides line up with TRBD2. Germline V gene lookup returns CDR1 MNHNY and CDR2 SVGAGI (reference sequence). This CDR3 is built from 13 residues. Trimming cost V 4 bases and J 8 bases; bases outside gene matches: 7.

The chain uses TRBV12-5 and TRBJ2-1; possibly TRBD2 for D (6 bases). This CDR3 is 15 amino acids long. The V gene lost 5 bases and the J gene lost 8 bases, with 19 bases spanning the gap. From germline, CDR1 is LGHNT and CDR2 FRNRAP. CDR3 residues: CASGTEPGGRHEQFF. The CDR3 region has the DNA TGTGCTAGTGGTACCGAACCCGGGGGTCGCCATGAGCAGTTCTTC.

The V call is TRBV2, the J call TRBJ1-6, with D possibly being TRBD1 (5 bases). Per the germline V gene, CDR1 is SNHLY and CDR2 is FYNNEI. V lost 11 bases to trimming and J lost 7 bases, with 15 bases between them. The CDR3 covers 13 residues. CDR3 sequence reads: CAGQQGRNSPLHF. DNA of the CDR3: TGTGCCGGCCAGCAGGGAAGGAATTCACCCCTCCACTTT.

J is TRBJ1-2 and V is TRBV12-3 or TRBV12-4; D might be TRBD1 (5 bases). V was clipped by 3 bases and J by 6 bases, with 17 bases between them. CDR3 size: 15 residues. The DNA of the CDR3 is TGTGCCAGCAGTTTCTTGAGCAGGGCGAGGGATGGCTACACCTTC. This sequence encodes CASSFLSRARDGYTF.

The chain has TRBV6-1 and TRBJ2-7; D may correspond to TRBD1 or TRBD2 (6 bases each). The V end lost 8 bases, the J end lost 10 bases, and 36 bases lay between the germline ends. The CDR3 runs to 18 residues. The V gene's germline CDR1 is MNHNS and CDR2 SASEGT. Written as DNA, the CDR3 is TGTGCCAGCGGCGCTCGTCCCGGGACGGGGGCCCCGTACTACGGTCAGTACTTC. Its protein product is CASGARPGTGAPYYGQYF.

CDR3: CASSLDKPYEQYF. CDR3 in DNA: TGCGCCAGCAGCTTGGACAAGCCCTACGAGCAGTACTTC. This chain joins TRBV5-1 and TRBJ2-7; D not certain. Per germline, CDR1 SGHRS and CDR2 YFSETQ. This CDR3 comprises 13 residues. With 0 bases removed from V and 2 bases from J, the gap between germline ends came to 6 bases.

The chain joins TRBV3-1 to TRBJ2-4; D is possibly TRBD1 (6 bases). The DNA end is more similar to TRBJ2-7, so the J call may be wrong. The CDR3 covers 15 residues. Germline CDR1 reads LGHDT; CDR2 reads YNNKEL (reference sequence). CDR3 sequence reads: CASSHAPRGHYEQYF. The CDR3 nucleotides read TGTGCCAGCAGCCATGCCCCCCGGGGACATTACGAGCAGTACTTC.